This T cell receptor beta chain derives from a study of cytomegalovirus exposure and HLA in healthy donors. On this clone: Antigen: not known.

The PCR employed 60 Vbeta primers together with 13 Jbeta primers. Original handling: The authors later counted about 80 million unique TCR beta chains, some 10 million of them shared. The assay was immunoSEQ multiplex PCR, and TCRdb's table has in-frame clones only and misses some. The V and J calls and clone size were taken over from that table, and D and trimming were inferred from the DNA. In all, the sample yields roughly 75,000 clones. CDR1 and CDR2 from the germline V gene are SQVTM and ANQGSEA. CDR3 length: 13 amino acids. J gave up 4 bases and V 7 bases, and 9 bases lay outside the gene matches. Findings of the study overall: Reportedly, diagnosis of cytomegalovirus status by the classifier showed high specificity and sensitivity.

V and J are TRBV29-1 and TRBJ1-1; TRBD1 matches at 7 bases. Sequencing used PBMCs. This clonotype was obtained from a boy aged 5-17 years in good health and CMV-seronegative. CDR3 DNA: TGCAGCGACCGAATCTCAGGGGGCACTGAAGCTTTCTTT. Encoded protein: CSDRISGGTEAFF. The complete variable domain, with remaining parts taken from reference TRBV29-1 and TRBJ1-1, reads SAVISQKPSRDICQRGTSLTIQCQVDSQVTMMFWYRQQPGQSLTLIATANQGSEATYESGFVIDKFPISRPNLTFSTLTVSNMSPEDSSIYLCSDRISGGTEAFFGQGTRLTVV.